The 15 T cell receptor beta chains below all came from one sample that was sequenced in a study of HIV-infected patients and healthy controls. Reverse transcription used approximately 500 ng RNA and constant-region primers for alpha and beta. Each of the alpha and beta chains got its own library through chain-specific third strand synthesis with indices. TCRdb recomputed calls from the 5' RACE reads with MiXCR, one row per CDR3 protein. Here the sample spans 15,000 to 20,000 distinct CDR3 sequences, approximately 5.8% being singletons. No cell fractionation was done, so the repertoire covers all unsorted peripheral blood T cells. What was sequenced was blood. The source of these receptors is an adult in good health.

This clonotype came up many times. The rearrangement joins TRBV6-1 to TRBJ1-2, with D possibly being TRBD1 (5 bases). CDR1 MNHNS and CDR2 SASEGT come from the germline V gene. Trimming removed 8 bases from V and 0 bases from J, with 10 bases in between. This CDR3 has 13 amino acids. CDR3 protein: CASVRDANYGYTF. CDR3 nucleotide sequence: TGTGCCAGCGTTCGGGACGCTAACTATGGCTACACCTTC.

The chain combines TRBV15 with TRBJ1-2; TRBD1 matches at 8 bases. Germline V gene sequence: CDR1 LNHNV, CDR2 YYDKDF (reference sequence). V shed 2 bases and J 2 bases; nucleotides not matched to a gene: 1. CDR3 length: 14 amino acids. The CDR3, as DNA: TGTGCCACCAGCAGAAACAGGGGGAACTATGGCTACACCTTC. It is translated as CATSRNRGNYGYTF.

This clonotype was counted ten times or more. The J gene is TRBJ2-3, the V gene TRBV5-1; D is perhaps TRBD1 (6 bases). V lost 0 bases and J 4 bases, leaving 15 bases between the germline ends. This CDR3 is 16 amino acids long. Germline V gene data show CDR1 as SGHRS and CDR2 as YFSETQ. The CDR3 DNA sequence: TGCGCCAGCAGCTTGGATGGTTCGTCAGGGGCAGATACGCAGTATTTT. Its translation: CASSLDGSSGADTQYF.

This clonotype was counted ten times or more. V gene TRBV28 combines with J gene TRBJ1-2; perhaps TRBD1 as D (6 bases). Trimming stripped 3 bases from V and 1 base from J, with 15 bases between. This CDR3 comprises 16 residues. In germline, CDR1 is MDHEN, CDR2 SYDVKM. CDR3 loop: CASSLDLAGHNYGYTF. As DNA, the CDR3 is TGTGCCAGCAGTTTGGATCTGGCGGGACATAACTATGGCTACACCTTC.

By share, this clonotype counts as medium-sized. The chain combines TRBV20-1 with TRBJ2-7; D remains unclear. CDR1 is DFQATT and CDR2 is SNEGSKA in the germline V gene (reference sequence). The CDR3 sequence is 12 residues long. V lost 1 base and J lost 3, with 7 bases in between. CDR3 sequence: CSARVPGYEQYF. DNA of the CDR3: TGCAGTGCTAGAGTGCCGGGCTACGAGCAGTACTTC.

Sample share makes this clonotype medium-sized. This CDR3 reads CASSRDRATDTQYF. The DNA of the CDR3 is TGTGCCAGCAGTCGGGACAGGGCCACAGATACGCAGTATTTT. This chain uses TRBV7-9 with TRBJ2-3, with 9 bases fitting TRBD1. V was clipped by 6 bases and J by 2 bases; unmatched bases: 3. This CDR3 is 14 amino acids long. Germline CDR1 SEHNR, CDR2 FQNEAQ (reference sequence).

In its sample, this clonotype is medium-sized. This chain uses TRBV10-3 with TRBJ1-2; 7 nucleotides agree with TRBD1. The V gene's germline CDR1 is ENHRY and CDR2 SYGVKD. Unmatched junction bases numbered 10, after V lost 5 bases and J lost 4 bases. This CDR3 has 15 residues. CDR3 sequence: CAISTGQTSSYGYTF. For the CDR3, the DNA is TGTGCCATCAGTACGGGACAGACATCTTCCTATGGCTACACCTTC.

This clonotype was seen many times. The CDR3 DNA reads as TGTGCCAGCAGCCCGGAGGGGTACTACGAGCAGTACTTC. As protein: CASSPEGYYEQYF. The V and J genes are TRBV3-1 and TRBJ2-7; tentatively, D is TRBD2 (6 bases). The ends were cut back, 4 bases at V and 3 bases at J, with 10 bases in the middle. CDR3 length: 13 residues. The V gene's germline CDR1 is LGHDT and CDR2 YNNKEL (reference sequence).

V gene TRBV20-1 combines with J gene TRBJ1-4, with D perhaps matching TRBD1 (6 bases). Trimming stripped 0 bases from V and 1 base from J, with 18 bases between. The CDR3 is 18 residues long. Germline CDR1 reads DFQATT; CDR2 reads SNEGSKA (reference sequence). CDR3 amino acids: CSAREDSPRWGTNEKLFF. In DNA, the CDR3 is TGCAGTGCTAGAGAGGACAGTCCTCGCTGGGGAACTAATGAAAAACTGTTTTTT.

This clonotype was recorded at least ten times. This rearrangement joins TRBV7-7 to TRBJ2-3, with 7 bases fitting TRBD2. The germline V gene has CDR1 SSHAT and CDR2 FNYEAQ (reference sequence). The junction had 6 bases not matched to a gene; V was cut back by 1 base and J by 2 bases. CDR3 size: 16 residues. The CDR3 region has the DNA TGTGCCAGCAGCTTAGGGAGCGGGGTTGACACAGATACGCAGTATTTT. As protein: CASSLGSGVDTDTQYF.

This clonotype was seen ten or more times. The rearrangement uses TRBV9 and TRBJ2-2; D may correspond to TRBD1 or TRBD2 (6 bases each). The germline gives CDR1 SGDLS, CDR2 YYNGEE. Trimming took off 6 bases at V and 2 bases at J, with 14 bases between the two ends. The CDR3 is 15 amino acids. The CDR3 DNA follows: TGTGCCAGCACGGGAGACAGGTTTAACACCGGGGAGCTGTTTTTT. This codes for CASTGDRFNTGELFF. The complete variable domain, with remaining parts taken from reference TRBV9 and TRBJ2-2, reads DSGVTQTPKHLITATGQRVTLRCSPRSGDLSVYWYQQSLDQGLQFLIQYYNGEERAKGNILERFSAQQFPDLHSELNLSSLELGDSALYFCASTGDRFNTGELFFGEGSRLTVL.

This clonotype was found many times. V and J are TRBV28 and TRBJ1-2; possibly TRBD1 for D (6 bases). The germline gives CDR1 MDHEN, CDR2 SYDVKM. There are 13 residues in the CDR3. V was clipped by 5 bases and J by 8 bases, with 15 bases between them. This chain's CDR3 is CASSPTGLRGYTF. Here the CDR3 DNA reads TGTGCCAGCAGTCCCACAGGGTTGAGAGGCTACACCTTC.

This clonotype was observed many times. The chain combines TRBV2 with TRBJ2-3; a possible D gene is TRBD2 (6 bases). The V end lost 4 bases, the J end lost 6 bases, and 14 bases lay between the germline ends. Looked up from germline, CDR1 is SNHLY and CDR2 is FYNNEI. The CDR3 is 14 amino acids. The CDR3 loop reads CASSGGVGGDTQYF. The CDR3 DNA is TGTGCCAGCAGTGGAGGGGTCGGGGGTGATACGCAGTATTTT.

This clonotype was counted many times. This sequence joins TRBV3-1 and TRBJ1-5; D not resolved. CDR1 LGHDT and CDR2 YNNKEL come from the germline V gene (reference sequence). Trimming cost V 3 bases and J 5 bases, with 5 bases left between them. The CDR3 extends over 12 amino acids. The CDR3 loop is CASSHLDQPQHF. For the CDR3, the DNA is TGTGCCAGCAGCCACCTCGATCAGCCCCAGCATTTT.

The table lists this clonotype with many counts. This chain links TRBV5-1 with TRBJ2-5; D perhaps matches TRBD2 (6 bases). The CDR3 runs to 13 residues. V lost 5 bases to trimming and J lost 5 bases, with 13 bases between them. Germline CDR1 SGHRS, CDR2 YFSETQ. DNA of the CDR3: TGCGCCAGCAGAATGAGTGGGGGGGAGACCCAGTACTTC. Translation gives CASRMSGGETQYF.